This T cell receptor beta chain was obtained from a study of neurological immune-mediated disorders. Study-wide results and limits: Across subjects, no CDR3 amino acid sequence appeared in expanded clones of more than one subject, a finding that suggested private repertoires in all groups.

The cDNA was generated by 5'RACE with 10-nucleotide random UMIs. Whenever a sequencing run was performed, it yielded over 180 million TCR-beta sequences from 15-18 subjects. TCRdb itself ran the 5' RACE reads through MiXCR, one entry per CDR3 protein. The data hold about 29,000 distinct CDR3 sequences, with 9% to 13% observed a single time. In the case of this clonotype: Its target is not known. Compared with germline, one end of the junction differs, possibly owing to a read error.

There are 14 residues in the CDR3. This sequence was found in a woman aged 60-75 years in good health. Sequences were obtained from PBMCs. The chain links TRBV12-3 or TRBV12-4 to TRBJ2-7; 7 nucleotides match TRBD1. The CDR3 DNA reads TGTGCCAGCAGTACCTGGGACAGCCCCTACAAGCATTACTTC. Protein product: CASSTWDSPYKHYF.